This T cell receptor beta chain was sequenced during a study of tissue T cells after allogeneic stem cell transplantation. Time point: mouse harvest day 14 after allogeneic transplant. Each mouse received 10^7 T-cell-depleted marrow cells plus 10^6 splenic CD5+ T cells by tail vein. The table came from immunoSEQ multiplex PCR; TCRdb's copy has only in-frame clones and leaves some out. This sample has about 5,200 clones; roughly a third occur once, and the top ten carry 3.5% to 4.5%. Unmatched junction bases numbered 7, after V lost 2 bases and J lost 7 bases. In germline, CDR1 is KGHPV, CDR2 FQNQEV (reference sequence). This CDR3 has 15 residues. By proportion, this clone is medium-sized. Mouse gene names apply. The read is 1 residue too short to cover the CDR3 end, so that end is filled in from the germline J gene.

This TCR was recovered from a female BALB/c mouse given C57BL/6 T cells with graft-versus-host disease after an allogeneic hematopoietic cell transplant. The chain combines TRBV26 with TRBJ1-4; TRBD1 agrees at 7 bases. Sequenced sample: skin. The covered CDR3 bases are TGTGCCAGCAGTCTGCCCCAGGGGGAGGTCGAAAGATTATTT. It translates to CASSLPQGEVERLF. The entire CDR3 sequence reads CASSLPQGEVERLFF.